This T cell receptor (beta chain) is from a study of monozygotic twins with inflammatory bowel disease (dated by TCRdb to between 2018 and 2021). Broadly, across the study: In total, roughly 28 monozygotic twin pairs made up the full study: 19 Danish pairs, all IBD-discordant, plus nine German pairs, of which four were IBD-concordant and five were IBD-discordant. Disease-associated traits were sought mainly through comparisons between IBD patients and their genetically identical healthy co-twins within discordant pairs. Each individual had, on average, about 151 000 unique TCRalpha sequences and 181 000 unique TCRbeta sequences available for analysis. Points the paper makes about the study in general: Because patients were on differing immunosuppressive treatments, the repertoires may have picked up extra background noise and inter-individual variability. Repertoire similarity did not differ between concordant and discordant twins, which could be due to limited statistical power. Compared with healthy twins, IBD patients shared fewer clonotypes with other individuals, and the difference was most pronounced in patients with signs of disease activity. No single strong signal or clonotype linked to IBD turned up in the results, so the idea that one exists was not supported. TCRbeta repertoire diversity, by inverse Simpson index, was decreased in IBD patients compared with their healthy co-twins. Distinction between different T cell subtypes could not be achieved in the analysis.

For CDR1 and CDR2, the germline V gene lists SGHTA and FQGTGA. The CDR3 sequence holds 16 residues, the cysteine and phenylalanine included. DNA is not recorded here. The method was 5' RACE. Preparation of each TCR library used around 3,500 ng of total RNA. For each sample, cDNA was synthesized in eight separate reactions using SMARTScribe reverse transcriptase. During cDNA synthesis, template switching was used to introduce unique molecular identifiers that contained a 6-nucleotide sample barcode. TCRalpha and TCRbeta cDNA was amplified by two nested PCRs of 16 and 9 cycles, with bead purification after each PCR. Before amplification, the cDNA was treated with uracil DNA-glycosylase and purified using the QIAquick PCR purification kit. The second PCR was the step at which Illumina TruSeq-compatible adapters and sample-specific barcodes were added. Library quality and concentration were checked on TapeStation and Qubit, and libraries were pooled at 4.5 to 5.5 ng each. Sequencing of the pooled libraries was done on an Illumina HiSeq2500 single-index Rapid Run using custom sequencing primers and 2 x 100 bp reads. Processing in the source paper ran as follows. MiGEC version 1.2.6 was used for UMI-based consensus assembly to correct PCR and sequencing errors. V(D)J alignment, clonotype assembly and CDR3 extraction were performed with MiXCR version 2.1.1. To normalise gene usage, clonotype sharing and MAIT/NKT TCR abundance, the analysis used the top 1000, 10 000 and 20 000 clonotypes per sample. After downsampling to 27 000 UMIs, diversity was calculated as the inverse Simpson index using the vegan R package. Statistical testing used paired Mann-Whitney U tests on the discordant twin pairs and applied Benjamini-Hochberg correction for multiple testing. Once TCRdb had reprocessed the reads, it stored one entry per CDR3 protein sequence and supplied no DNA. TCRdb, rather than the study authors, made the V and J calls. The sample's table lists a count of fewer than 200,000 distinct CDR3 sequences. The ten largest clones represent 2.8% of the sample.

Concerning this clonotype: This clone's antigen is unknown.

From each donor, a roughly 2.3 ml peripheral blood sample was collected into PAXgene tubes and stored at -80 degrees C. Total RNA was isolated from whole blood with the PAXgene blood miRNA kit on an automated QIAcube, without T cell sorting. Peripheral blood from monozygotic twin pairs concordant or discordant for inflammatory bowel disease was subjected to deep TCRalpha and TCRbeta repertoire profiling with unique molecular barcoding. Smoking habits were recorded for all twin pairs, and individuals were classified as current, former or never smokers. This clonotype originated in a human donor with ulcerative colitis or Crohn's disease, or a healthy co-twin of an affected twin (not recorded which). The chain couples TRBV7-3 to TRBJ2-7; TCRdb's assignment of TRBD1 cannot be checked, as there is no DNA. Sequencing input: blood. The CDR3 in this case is CASSFTGGQGSYEQYF.